Each of the 19 T cell receptor beta chains below was sequenced from the same sample in a study of cytomegalovirus exposure and HLA in healthy donors. A multiplex PCR was run with 60 Vbeta primers and 13 Jbeta primers. Only in-frame clones appear in the TCRdb table, and some are missing; sequencing was by immunoSEQ multiplex PCR. The sample lists 100,000 to 150,000 clones; about 70% were seen once. Sequenced material: PBMCs. Receptors originate from a woman in her fifties or sixties in good health and CMV-seropositive.

The genes are TRBV29-1 and TRBJ2-5, with 8 bases aligning to TRBD1. The germline gives CDR1 SQVTM, CDR2 ANQGSEA. V trimming: 2 bases; J trimming: 2 bases; junction bases outside the gene matches: 1. This CDR3 is 13 amino acids long. The CDR3 DNA reads TGCAGCGTTGAATACAGGGGGCAAGAGACCCAGTACTTC. As protein: CSVEYRGQETQYF.

The rearrangement uses TRBV4-2 and TRBJ2-3; a weak D match, TRBD2 (5 bases). V was cut by 0 bases and J by 9 bases, with 16 bases left in between. Germline V gene data show CDR1 as LGHNA and CDR2 as YNFKEQ. The CDR3 length is 15 residues. The CDR3 is CASSQESGYTGTQYF. CDR3 sequence (DNA): TGTGCCAGCAGCCAAGAATCCGGGTACACGGGGACGCAGTATTTT.

The V and J genes are TRBV5-1 and TRBJ1-6, with 9 bases identical to TRBD1. The J segment lost 13 bases and the V segment lost 3 bases, leaving 11 bases of the junction unmatched. The CDR3 totals 15 residues. The V gene's germline CDR1 is SGHRS and CDR2 YFSETQ. DNA for the CDR3: TGCGCCAGCAGCTCCACCCGGACAGGGGACGGGCCCCTCCACTTT. It translates to CASSSTRTGDGPLHF.

The chain carries TRBV7-6 and TRBJ2-1, with 12 bases matching TRBD1. The CDR3 is made up of 14 amino acids. Unmatched junction bases numbered 4, after V lost 5 bases and J lost 8 bases. Germline assignment: CDR1 SGHVS and CDR2 FNYEAQ. CDR3 DNA: TGTGCCAGCAGCCCGGGACAGGGGGCCGATGAGCAGTTCTTC. Its protein is CASSPGQGADEQFF.

The genes are TRBV5-5 and TRBJ2-7, with a possible D match to TRBD2 (5 bases). There are 14 residues in the CDR3. CDR1 is SGHKS, CDR2 YYEKEE, per germline (reference sequence). V was pared by 4 bases and J by 6 bases, with 17 bases between. CDR3 nucleotide sequence: TGTGCCAGCAGCACTACGGGGAGAGAGTTCGAGCAGTACTTC. As protein: CASSTTGREFEQYF.

The rearrangement uses TRBV7-8 and TRBJ2-1; D is perhaps TRBD1 (6 bases). This CDR3 region has 16 residues. Per the germline V gene, CDR1 is SGHVS and CDR2 is FQNEAQ. V lost 5 bases and J 4 bases, leaving 18 bases between the germline ends. CDR3 bases: TGTGCCAGCAGCGTTAGGGACATCCACACTTACAATGAGCAGTTCTTC. It is translated as CASSVRDIHTYNEQFF. Full variable domain (rest looked up from reference TRBV7-8 and TRBJ2-1): GAGVSQSPRYKVAKRGQDVALRCDPISGHVSLFWYQQALGQGPEFLTYFQNEAQLDKSGLPSDRFFAERPEGSVSTLKIQRTQQEDSAVYLCASSVRDIHTYNEQFFGPGTRLTVL.

The V gene is TRBV7-2, the J gene TRBJ1-4; D call uncertain. Trimming took 3 bases from V and 0 from J, leaving 11 bases between them. This CDR3 is built from 16 residues. The V gene's germline CDR1 is SGHTA and CDR2 FQGNSA. The CDR3 loop reads CASSLSFTSTNEKLFF. CDR3 coding DNA: TGTGCCAGCAGCTTGAGTTTCACTTCAACTAATGAAAAACTGTTTTTT.

The V call is TRBV7-8, the J call TRBJ2-7; 7 nucleotides align to TRBD1. V shed 4 bases and J 3 bases; nucleotides not matched to a gene: 9. The CDR3 sequence is 15 residues long. Germline CDR1 SGHVS, CDR2 FQNEAQ. The CDR3 region is CASSSSGQSRYEQYF. CDR3 DNA: TGTGCCAGCAGCTCATCGGGACAGTCCCGCTACGAGCAGTACTTC.

This CDR3 reads CASSLTSVGETQYF. As DNA, the CDR3 is TGTGCCAGCAGCCTTACTAGCGTCGGAGAGACCCAGTACTTC. This chain links TRBV7-2 with TRBJ2-5, with TRBD2 identical over 7 bases. V shed 5 bases and J 4 bases; nucleotides not matched to a gene: 7. This CDR3 region has 14 residues. Germline-derived CDR1 and CDR2 are SGHTA and FQGNSA.

The chain joins TRBV5-4 to TRBJ1-5, with 7 bases aligning to TRBD1. J gave up 8 bases and V 2 bases, and 4 bases lay outside the gene matches. The CDR3 is 13 amino acids. The germline CDR1 and CDR2 sequences are SGHNT and YYREEE (reference sequence). CDR3 bases: TGTGCCAGCAGCTTAGGGCAGGGGGAGCCCCAGCATTTT. Amino acid sequence: CASSLGQGEPQHF.

This clone was detected once. V usage is TRBV7-2 and J usage is TRBJ1-2, with 8 bases fitting TRBD1. CDR1 and CDR2 from the germline V gene are SGHTA and FQGNSA. This CDR3 has 13 amino acids. Trimming removed 7 bases from V and 4 bases from J; junction bases left unmatched: 5. This chain's CDR3 is CASTRTGTYGYTF. The CDR3 DNA is TGTGCCAGCACCAGGACAGGGACCTATGGCTACACCTTC.

The rearrangement links TRBV30 to TRBJ2-3; weak D call: TRBD1 (6 bases). Trimming shortened V by 2 bases and J by 2 bases, and 8 bases separated the two germline ends. In germline, CDR1 is GTSNPN, CDR2 SVGIG (reference sequence). CDR3 size: 13 residues. CDR3 sequence reads: CAWSRDNTDTQYF. The CDR3 DNA is TGTGCCTGGAGTCGGGACAACACAGATACGCAGTATTTT.

This clone has a single count. The genes are TRBV6-1 and TRBJ2-7; the D gene is possibly TRBD2 (5 bases). CDR1 is MNHNS, CDR2 SASEGT, per germline. This CDR3 is built from 15 residues. V lost 4 bases to trimming and J lost 2 bases, with 15 bases between them. The CDR3 here is CASSASGSTPYEQYF. CDR3 coding DNA: TGTGCCAGCAGTGCCAGCGGCTCTACCCCCTACGAGCAGTACTTC.

To note about this clone: This sample includes further DNA sequences coding for the same CDR3. The rearrangement uses TRBV11-3 and TRBJ2-5; 11 bases are a match to TRBD2. CDR1 is SGHNT and CDR2 is YENEEA in the germline V gene. Trimming removed 5 bases from V and 5 bases from J; junction bases left unmatched: 19. The CDR3 sequence is 19 residues long. CDR3 coding DNA: TGTGCCAGCAGCCTAGGCGCTAGCGGGGGGTCGACCCGCCGGGAGACCCAGTACTTC. Its translation: CASSLGASGGSTRRETQYF.

The CDR3 is CASMRARNYGYTF. The CDR3 bases are TGTGCCAGCATGCGGGCGCGTAACTATGGCTACACCTTC. The chain employs TRBV6-5 and TRBJ1-2; D gene uncertain. V lost 7 bases to trimming and J lost 1 base, with 10 bases between them. Germline V gene lookup returns CDR1 MNHEY and CDR2 SVGAGI. The CDR3 has 13 amino acids.

This chain connects TRBV4-3 to TRBJ2-7, with a tentative D call TRBD1 (6 bases). This CDR3 is 15 amino acids long. CDR1 and CDR2 (germline): LGHNA, YSLEER. The V end was cut by 1 base, the J end by 2 bases, with 12 bases between. CDR3 protein: CASSQVRTETYEQYF. The CDR3 coding sequence is TGCGCCAGCAGCCAAGTCCGGACAGAAACCTACGAGCAGTACTTC.

This clone was seen just once. The chain recombines TRBV7-2 with TRBJ1-3; D call uncertain. The CDR3 is 14 amino acids. V was trimmed by 0 bases and J by 1 base, leaving 4 bases between them. Germline-derived CDR1 and CDR2 are SGHTA and FQGNSA. CDR3 nucleotides: TGTGCCAGCAGCTTAGCATATTCTGGAAACACCATATATTTT. Its protein product is CASSLAYSGNTIYF. Complete variable domain (other parts from reference TRBV7-2 and TRBJ1-3): GAGVSQSPSNKVTEKGKDVELRCDPISGHTALYWYRQSLGQGLEFLIYFQGNSAPDKSGLPSDRFSAERTGGSVSTLTIQRTQQEDSAVYLCASSLAYSGNTIYFGEGSWLTVV.

V usage is TRBV6-5 and J usage is TRBJ2-7; TRBD1 might be the D (6 bases). With 5 bases removed from V and 6 bases from J, the gap between germline ends came to 17 bases. The CDR3 loop spans 14 amino acids. The germline V gene encodes CDR1 MNHEY and CDR2 SVGAGI. The CDR3 nucleotides read TGTGCCAGCAGTGAAAGGGGGTTGAGGGGCGAGCAGTACTTC. Translation gives CASSERGLRGEQYF.

This clone was seen a handful of times. The chain combines TRBV6-4 with TRBJ1-3; the match to TRBD1 covers 8 bases. This CDR3 has 16 residues. J lost 1 base, V lost 3 bases, and 5 bases had no gene match. The V gene's germline CDR1 is MRHNA and CDR2 SNTAGT. CDR3 DNA: TGTGCCAGCAGTGAATGGCAGGGGGCGTCTGGAAACACCATATATTTT. It yields the protein CASSEWQGASGNTIYF.